These 18 T cell receptor beta chains came from one sample sequenced in a study of blood T cell repertoires in COVID-19. Measured with immunoSEQ multiplex PCR; TCRdb has only the in-frame clones, and not every one. The sample holds hundreds of thousands of clones; 80% to 90% are singletons and the top ten take around 1.1%. Sequenced material: PBMCs or T cells enriched from blood (not recorded which). The receptors were sampled from a man aged 30-40 years who had recovered from COVID-19.

The chain couples TRBV30 to TRBJ2-4; D is undetermined. The germline CDR1 and CDR2 sequences are GTSNPN and SVGIG (reference sequence). The CDR3 spans 14 residues. V dropped 0 bases and J dropped 0 bases, with 6 bases sitting between them. The CDR3 is CAWSVGLAKNIQYF. In DNA form, the CDR3 reads TGTGCCTGGAGTGTTGGGCTAGCCAAAAACATTCAGTACTTC.

The V gene is TRBV9, the J gene TRBJ1-2; 7 bases agree with TRBD1. CDR3 length: 16 residues. From germline, CDR1 is SGDLS and CDR2 YYNGEE. Unmatched junction bases numbered 12, after V lost 3 bases and J lost 4 bases. The CDR3 DNA sequence: TGTGCCAGCAGCGCTGAGATAGGGGGCCTGGGCTATGGCTACACCTTC. Its protein product is CASSAEIGGLGYGYTF.

V and J are TRBV30 and TRBJ1-1, with D unclear. The length of the CDR3 is 11 residues. The germline V gene encodes CDR1 GTSNPN and CDR2 SVGIG (reference sequence). The V end was cut by 0 bases, the J end by 6 bases, with 5 bases between. The CDR3 loop reads CAWSVHSEAFF. The CDR3 DNA follows: TGTGCCTGGAGTGTACATTCTGAAGCTTTCTTT.

The V and J genes are TRBV5-4 and TRBJ2-2; TRBD2 might be the D (5 bases). V was trimmed by 0 bases and J by 6 bases, leaving 6 bases between them. This CDR3 spans 13 amino acids. Germline assignment: CDR1 SGHNT and CDR2 YYREEE (reference sequence). The CDR3 reads CASSLERAGELFF. CDR3 nucleotide sequence: TGTGCCAGCAGCTTGGAGAGGGCCGGGGAGCTGTTTTTT.

V is TRBV7-9 and J is TRBJ2-5; the match to TRBD1 covers 8 bases. Germline CDR1 reads SEHNR; CDR2 reads FQNEAQ (reference sequence). V was clipped by 5 bases and J by 4 bases; unmatched bases: 9. This CDR3 comprises 15 residues. The CDR3 coding sequence is TGTGCCAGCAGCACGCGCACAGGGGGGAGAGAGACCCAGTACTTC. Translating gives CASSTRTGGRETQYF.

The chain uses TRBV19 and TRBJ2-5, with 9 bases lining up with TRBD1. CDR1 is LNHDA and CDR2 is SQIVND in the germline V gene (reference sequence). This CDR3 has 15 amino acids. Germline trimming cut 3 bases from V and 6 bases from J; bases unmatched to any gene: 8. CDR3 sequence (DNA): TGTGCCAGTAGTATCCCCGGGACAGGGAAGAAGACCCAGTACTTC. Encoded protein: CASSIPGTGKKTQYF.

This chain uses TRBV10-3 with TRBJ1-5; 8 positions agree with TRBD1. Germline V gives CDR1 ENHRY, CDR2 SYGVKD. V lost 0 bases and J lost 9; bases outside the gene matches: 10. This CDR3 is built from 16 residues. Here the CDR3 DNA reads TGTGCCATCAGTGAGTCGCAGTCACAGGGGGAGAGGCCCCAGCATTTT. It yields the protein CAISESQSQGERPQHF.

This chain joins TRBV28 and TRBJ1-5, with unresolved D. The CDR3 is made up of 18 amino acids. Deletions cut 1 base from V and 3 bases from J, with 19 bases between. From germline, CDR1 is MDHEN and CDR2 SYDVKM. CDR3 sequence: CASSLFYLWQRHNQPQHF. The CDR3 DNA is TGTGCCAGCAGTTTATTCTACCTGTGGCAGCGCCACAATCAGCCCCAGCATTTT.

The V and J genes are TRBV7-8 and TRBJ1-2, with 8 positions matching TRBD1. Germline CDR1 is SGHVS and CDR2 is FQNEAQ. CDR3 length equals 16 residues. Unmatched junction bases numbered 12, after V lost 5 bases and J lost 4 bases. The CDR3 DNA sequence: TGTGCCAGCAGCCCCCAAGGACAGGGCTCGCGCTATGGCTACACCTTC. Protein product: CASSPQGQGSRYGYTF.

The chain joins TRBV11-2 to TRBJ2-3; D remains unclear. CDR1 is SGHAT and CDR2 is FQNNGV in the germline V gene. The CDR3 runs 14 residues. V gave up 5 bases and J gave up 7 bases, with 16 bases separating them. CDR3 sequence (DNA): TGTGCCAGCAGCCCCCGAGCCCCTCCTAATACGCAGTATTTT. This translates into CASSPRAPPNTQYF.

The gene calls are TRBV11-2 and TRBJ2-5; D is unclear. Germline-derived CDR1 and CDR2 are SGHAT and FQNNGV. The CDR3 has 15 amino acids. The germline V and J ends were trimmed by 3 bases and 1 base, with 12 bases remaining between them. As DNA, the CDR3 is TGTGCCAGCAGCTTGTCGTCCGGAGCCCAAGAGACCCAGTACTTC. This gives the protein CASSLSSGAQETQYF.

V is TRBV5-5 and J is TRBJ1-5, with D unresolved. The length of the CDR3 is 15 residues. Trimming removed 4 bases from V and 4 bases from J, with 15 bases in between. Germline-derived CDR1 and CDR2 are SGHKS and YYEKEE (reference sequence). The CDR3: CASSPALSVNQPQHF. DNA for the CDR3: TGTGCCAGCAGCCCCGCTTTGAGCGTTAATCAGCCCCAGCATTTT.

This clone was counted between two and nine times. V is TRBV7-9 and J is TRBJ2-1, with 9 bases that match TRBD2. The length of the CDR3 is 16 residues. With 0 bases clipped from V and 7 bases from J, the junction kept 7 bases outside the gene matches. Germline V CDR1 and CDR2: SEHNR, FQNEAQ (reference sequence). The CDR3, as DNA: TGTGCCAGCAGCTTAGCGACTAGCGGAGACGGGAATGAGCAGTTCTTC. This sequence encodes CASSLATSGDGNEQFF.

This clone has only a few counts. The chain carries TRBV5-6 and TRBJ1-6; 7 bases match TRBD1. Germline V gene lookup returns CDR1 SGHDT and CDR2 YYEEEE. This CDR3 has 15 amino acids. V trimming: 1 base; J trimming: 6 bases; junction bases outside the gene matches: 4. The CDR3 DNA is TGTGCCAGCAGCTTGATGGGACAGATTAATTCACCCCTCCACTTT. It specifies CASSLMGQINSPLHF.

The V and J genes are TRBV5-4 and TRBJ2-7, with TRBD2 matching over 10 bases. Per the germline V gene, CDR1 is SGHNT and CDR2 is YYREEE (reference sequence). V shed 3 bases and J 2 bases; nucleotides not matched to a gene: 5. This CDR3 contains 15 residues. CDR3 protein: CASSYGGLATYEQYF. CDR3 bases: TGTGCCAGCAGCTATGGGGGACTAGCGACCTACGAGCAGTACTTC.

In DNA form, the CDR3 reads TGTGCCAGCAGTCCCTCGGGACAGGCGAACACTGAAGCTTTCTTT. It translates to CASSPSGQANTEAFF. The chain has TRBV28 and TRBJ1-1, with 8 bases aligning to TRBD1. Germline loops: CDR1 MDHEN, CDR2 SYDVKM. The CDR3 spans 15 residues. The trim removed 5 bases at V and 1 base at J, leaving 6 bases unmatched. The variable domain in full, with the rest retrieved from reference TRBV28 and TRBJ1-1, is DVKVTQSSRYLVKRTGEKVFLECVQDMDHENMFWYRQDPGLGLRLIYFSYDVKMKEKGDIPEGYSVSREKKERFSLILESASTNQTSMYLCASSPSGQANTEAFFGQGTRLTVV.

The chain has TRBV28 and TRBJ1-5; 11 nucleotides line up with TRBD1. The trim removed 8 bases at V and 0 bases at J, leaving 12 bases unmatched. The CDR3 length is 18 residues. Per the germline V gene, CDR1 is MDHEN and CDR2 is SYDVKM. This CDR3 is CASLSTGQGEYSNQPQHF. In nucleotides, the CDR3 is TGTGCCAGCCTATCTACGGGACAGGGGGAATATAGCAATCAGCCCCAGCATTTT. The variable domain in full, with the rest retrieved from reference TRBV28 and TRBJ1-5, is DVKVTQSSRYLVKRTGEKVFLECVQDMDHENMFWYRQDPGLGLRLIYFSYDVKMKEKGDIPEGYSVSREKKERFSLILESASTNQTSMYLCASLSTGQGEYSNQPQHFGDGTRLSIL.

This clone came up a few times. The chain combines TRBV7-9 with TRBJ2-1, with 7 nucleotides matching TRBD1. With V trimmed by 4 bases and J by 5 bases, 8 bases remained unmatched. Germline loops: CDR1 SEHNR, CDR2 FQNEAQ (reference sequence). The CDR3 runs to 15 residues. The CDR3 here is CASSSPKGADNEQFF. The CDR3 DNA is TGTGCCAGCAGCTCACCAAAGGGGGCTGACAATGAGCAGTTCTTC. Full variable domain (outside the CDR3, taken from reference TRBV7-9 and TRBJ2-1): DTGVSQNPRHKITKRGQNVTFRCDPISEHNRLYWYRQTLGQGPEFLTYFQNEAQLEKSRLLSDRFSAERPKGSFSTLEIQRTEQGDSAMYLCASSSPKGADNEQFFGPGTRLTVL.